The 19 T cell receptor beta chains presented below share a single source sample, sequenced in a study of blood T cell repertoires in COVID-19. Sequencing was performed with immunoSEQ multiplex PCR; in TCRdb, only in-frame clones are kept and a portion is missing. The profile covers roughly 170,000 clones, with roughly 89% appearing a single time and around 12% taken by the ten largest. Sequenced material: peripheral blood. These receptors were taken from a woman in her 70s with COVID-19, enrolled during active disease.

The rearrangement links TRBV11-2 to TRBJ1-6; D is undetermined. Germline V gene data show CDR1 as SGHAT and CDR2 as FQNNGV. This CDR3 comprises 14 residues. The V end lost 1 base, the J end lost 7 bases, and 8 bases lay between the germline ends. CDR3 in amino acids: CASSLVTQNSPLHF. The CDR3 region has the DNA TGTGCCAGCAGCTTAGTGACTCAGAATTCACCCCTCCACTTT.

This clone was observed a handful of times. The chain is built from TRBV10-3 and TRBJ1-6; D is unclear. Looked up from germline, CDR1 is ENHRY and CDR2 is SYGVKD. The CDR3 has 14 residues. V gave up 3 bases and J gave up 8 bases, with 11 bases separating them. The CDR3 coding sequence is TGTGCCATCAGTGACAGTCGGGATGATTCACCCCTCCACTTT. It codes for CAISDSRDDSPLHF.

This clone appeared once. The CDR3: CASPRIRARANEQFF. The CDR3 DNA reads TGTGCCAGCCCTCGAATCAGGGCCAGGGCCAATGAGCAGTTCTTC. The genes are TRBV2 and TRBJ2-1; D is possibly TRBD1 (5 bases). Germline assignment: CDR1 SNHLY and CDR2 FYNNEI. V was shortened by 8 bases and J by 6 bases, with 20 bases between the two germline ends. This CDR3 is built from 15 residues.

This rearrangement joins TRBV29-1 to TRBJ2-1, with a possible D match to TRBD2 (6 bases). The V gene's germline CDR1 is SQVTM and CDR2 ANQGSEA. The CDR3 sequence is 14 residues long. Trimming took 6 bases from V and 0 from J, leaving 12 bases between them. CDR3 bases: TGCAGCGTGATTAGCGGAACCTCCTACAATGAGCAGTTCTTC. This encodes CSVISGTSYNEQFF.

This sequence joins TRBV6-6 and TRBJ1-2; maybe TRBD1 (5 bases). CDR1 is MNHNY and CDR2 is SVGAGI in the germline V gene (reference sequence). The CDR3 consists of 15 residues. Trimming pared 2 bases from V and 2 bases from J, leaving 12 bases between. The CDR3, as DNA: TGTGCCAGCAGTTACGGGGGAGGGGTAAACTATGGCTACACCTTC. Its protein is CASSYGGGVNYGYTF.

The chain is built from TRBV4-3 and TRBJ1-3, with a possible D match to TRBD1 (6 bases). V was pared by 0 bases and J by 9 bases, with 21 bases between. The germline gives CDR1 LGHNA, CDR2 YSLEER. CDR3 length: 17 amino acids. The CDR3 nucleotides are TGCGCCAGCAGCCAAGATCTGCCTCGAACAGGGAGCGGCACCATATATTTT. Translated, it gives CASSQDLPRTGSGTIYF.

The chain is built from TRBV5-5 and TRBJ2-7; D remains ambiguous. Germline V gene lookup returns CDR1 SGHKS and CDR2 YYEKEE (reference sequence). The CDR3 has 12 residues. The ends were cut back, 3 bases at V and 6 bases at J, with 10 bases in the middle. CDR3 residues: CASSSYTGEQYF. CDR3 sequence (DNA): TGTGCCAGCAGCTCATATACGGGCGAGCAGTACTTC.

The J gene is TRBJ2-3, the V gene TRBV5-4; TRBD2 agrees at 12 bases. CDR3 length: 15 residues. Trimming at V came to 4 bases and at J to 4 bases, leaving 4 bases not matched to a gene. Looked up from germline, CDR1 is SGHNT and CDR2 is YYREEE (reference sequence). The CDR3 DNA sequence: TGTGCCAGCAGCAGCACTAGCGGGAGGCCAGATACGCAGTATTTT. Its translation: CASSSTSGRPDTQYF.

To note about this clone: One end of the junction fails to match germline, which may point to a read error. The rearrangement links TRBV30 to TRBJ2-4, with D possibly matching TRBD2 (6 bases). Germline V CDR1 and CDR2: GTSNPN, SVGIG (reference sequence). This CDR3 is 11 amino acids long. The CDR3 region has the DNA TGTGCCTGGGGGCAGCGGGCTACCCTCAAGTTC. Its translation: CAWGQRATLKF.

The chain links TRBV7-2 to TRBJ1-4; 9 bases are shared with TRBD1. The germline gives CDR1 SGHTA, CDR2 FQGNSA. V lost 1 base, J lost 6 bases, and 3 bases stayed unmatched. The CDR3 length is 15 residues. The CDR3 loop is CASSLGDRADEKLFF. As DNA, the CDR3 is TGTGCCAGCAGCTTAGGGGACAGGGCTGATGAAAAACTGTTTTTT.

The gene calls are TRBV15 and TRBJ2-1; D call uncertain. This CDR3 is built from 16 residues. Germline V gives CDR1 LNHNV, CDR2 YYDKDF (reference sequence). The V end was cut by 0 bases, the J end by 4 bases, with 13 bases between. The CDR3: CATSRDGYDGYNEQFF. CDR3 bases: TGTGCCACCAGCAGAGATGGGTATGACGGGTACAATGAGCAGTTCTTC.

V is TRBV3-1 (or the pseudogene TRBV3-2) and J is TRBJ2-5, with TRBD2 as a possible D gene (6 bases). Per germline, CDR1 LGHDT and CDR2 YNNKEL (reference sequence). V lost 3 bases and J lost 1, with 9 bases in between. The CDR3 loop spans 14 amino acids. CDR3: CASSQAGFQETQYF. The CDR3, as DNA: TGTGCCAGCAGCCAGGCGGGGTTCCAAGAGACCCAGTACTTC.

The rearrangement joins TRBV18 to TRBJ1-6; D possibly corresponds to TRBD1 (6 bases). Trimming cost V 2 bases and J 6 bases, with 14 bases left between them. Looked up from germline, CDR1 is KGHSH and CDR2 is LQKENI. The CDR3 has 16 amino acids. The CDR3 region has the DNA TGTGCCAGCTCACCAAGACCGGACAGCTCTAATTCACCCCTCCACTTT. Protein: CASSPRPDSSNSPLHF.

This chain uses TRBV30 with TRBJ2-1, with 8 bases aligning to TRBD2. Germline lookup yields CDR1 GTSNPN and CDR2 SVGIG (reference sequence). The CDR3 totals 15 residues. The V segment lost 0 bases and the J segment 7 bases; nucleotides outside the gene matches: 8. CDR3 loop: CAWSVRGLDINEQFF. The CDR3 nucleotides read TGTGCCTGGAGTGTACGGGGACTAGACATAAATGAGCAGTTCTTC.

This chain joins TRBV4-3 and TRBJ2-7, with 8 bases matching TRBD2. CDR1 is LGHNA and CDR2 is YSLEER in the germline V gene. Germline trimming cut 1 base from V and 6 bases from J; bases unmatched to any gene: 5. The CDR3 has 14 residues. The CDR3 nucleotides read TGCGCCAGCAGCCAAGCCGGGACTAGAGGCGAGCAGTACTTC. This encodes CASSQAGTRGEQYF.

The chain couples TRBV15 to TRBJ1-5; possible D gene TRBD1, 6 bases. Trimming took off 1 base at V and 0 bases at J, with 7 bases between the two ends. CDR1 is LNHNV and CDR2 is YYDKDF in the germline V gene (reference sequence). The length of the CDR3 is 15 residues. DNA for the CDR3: TGTGCCACCAGCAGAGCAGGGGTTAGCAATCAGCCCCAGCATTTT. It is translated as CATSRAGVSNQPQHF.

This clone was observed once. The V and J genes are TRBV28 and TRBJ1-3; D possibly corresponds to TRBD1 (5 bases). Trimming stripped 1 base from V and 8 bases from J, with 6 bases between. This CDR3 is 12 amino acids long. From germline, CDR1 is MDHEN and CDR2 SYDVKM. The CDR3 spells CASSLLGDTIYF. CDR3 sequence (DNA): TGTGCCAGCAGTTTATTAGGGGACACCATATATTTT. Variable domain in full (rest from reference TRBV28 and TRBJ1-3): DVKVTQSSRYLVKRTGEKVFLECVQDMDHENMFWYRQDPGLGLRLIYFSYDVKMKEKGDIPEGYSVSREKKERFSLILESASTNQTSMYLCASSLLGDTIYFGEGSWLTVV.

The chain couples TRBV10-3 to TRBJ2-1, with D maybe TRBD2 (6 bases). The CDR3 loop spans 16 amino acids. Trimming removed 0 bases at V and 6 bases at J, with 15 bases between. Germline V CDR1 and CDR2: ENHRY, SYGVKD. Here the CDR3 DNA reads TGTGCCATCAGTGAGTCAAGACTAGGGCTCCCCAATGAGCAGTTCTTC. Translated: CAISESRLGLPNEQFF.

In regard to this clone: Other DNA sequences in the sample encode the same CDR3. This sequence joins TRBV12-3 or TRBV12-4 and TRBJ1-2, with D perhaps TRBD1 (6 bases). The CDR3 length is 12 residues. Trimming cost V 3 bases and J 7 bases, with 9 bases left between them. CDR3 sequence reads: CASSLGGGGYTF. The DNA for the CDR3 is TGTGCCAGCAGTTTGGGAGGGGGTGGCTACACCTTC.